Presented here are 15 T cell receptor beta chains from one specimen sequenced in a study of sequential checkpoint blockade in melanoma. Measured with immunoSEQ multiplex PCR; TCRdb has only the in-frame clones, and not every one. The top ten hold 6.5% to 9.5% of the sample, which has about 5,500 clones, around 17% seen once. Specified treatment: randomized to nivolumab then ipilimumab (arm A) or the reverse (arm B). The material sequenced was tumor tissue (inferred from file names), taken from a patient given nivolumab and ipilimumab in sequence. The receptors were gathered from a human donor with melanoma.

Only a few counts were recorded for this clone. The J gene is TRBJ1-1, the V gene TRBV6-8; 7 positions agree with TRBD1. The germline V gene has CDR1 MNHGY and CDR2 SAAAGT. The trim removed 6 bases at V and 3 bases at J, leaving 4 bases unmatched. This CDR3 contains 13 residues. The CDR3 DNA reads as TGTGCCAGCAGCACGACAGGGTACACTGAAGCTTTCTTT. Its protein is CASSTTGYTEAFF.

The genes are TRBV28 and TRBJ2-5, with D possibly being TRBD1 (5 bases). The CDR3 runs to 16 residues. Trimming pared 3 bases from V and 3 bases from J, leaving 17 bases between. The germline CDR1 and CDR2 sequences are MDHEN and SYDVKM. The CDR3 DNA follows: TGTGCCAGCAGTTTCCGGTCTGGGGCCACGGAAGAGACCCAGTACTTC. Its protein product is CASSFRSGATEETQYF.

CDR3 residues: CASGFGTGKDEQFF. The DNA for the CDR3 is TGTGCTAGTGGTTTCGGGACAGGGAAGGATGAGCAGTTCTTC. This rearrangement joins TRBV12-5 to TRBJ2-1; 9 bases align to TRBD1. Losses at the gene ends were 3 bases for V and 8 bases for J; bases not matched to a gene: 5. This CDR3 has 14 residues. CDR1 is LGHNT, CDR2 FRNRAP, per germline.

This chain links TRBV5-1 with TRBJ2-1; tentative D call: TRBD2 (6 bases). The germline V gene has CDR1 SGHRS and CDR2 YFSETQ. V was shortened by 0 bases and J by 7 bases, with 14 bases between the two germline ends. The CDR3 covers 15 residues. CDR3 region: CASSLEGLARNEQFF. In nucleotides, the CDR3 is TGCGCCAGCAGCTTGGAAGGGCTAGCGAGGAATGAGCAGTTCTTC. Variable domain in full (rest from reference TRBV5-1 and TRBJ2-1): KAGVTQTPRYLIKTRGQQVTLSCSPISGHRSVSWYQQTPGQGLQFLFEYFSETQRNKGNFPGRFSGRQFSNSRSEMNVSTLELGDSALYLCASSLEGLARNEQFFGPGTRLTVL.

The V call is TRBV27, the J call TRBJ1-3; 9 positions agree with TRBD1. CDR3 length equals 14 residues. In germline, CDR1 is MNHEY, CDR2 SMNVEV (reference sequence). V dropped 2 bases and J dropped 7; count of bases not matched to a gene: 3. The CDR3 loop is CASSLDRGLNTIYF. CDR3 DNA sequence: TGTGCCAGCAGTTTAGACAGGGGGTTGAACACCATATATTTT.

J is TRBJ2-3 and V is TRBV19, with D perhaps TRBD2 (7 bases). The CDR3 contains 14 residues. Germline CDR1 and CDR2: LNHDA and SQIVND (reference sequence). V was clipped by 6 bases and J by 5 bases, with 15 bases between them. Here the CDR3 reads CASRGGGHGDTQYF. The CDR3 bases are TGTGCCAGTAGAGGCGGGGGCCATGGAGATACGCAGTATTTT.

This chain connects TRBV28 to TRBJ1-6; the match to TRBD1 covers 9 bases. The CDR3 has 15 amino acids. Germline CDR1 is MDHEN and CDR2 is SYDVKM. V lost 8 bases, J lost 5 bases, and 7 bases stayed unmatched. The CDR3 reads CASFGWDRDNSPLHF. CDR3 nucleotide sequence: TGTGCCAGCTTCGGGTGGGACAGGGATAATTCACCCCTCCACTTT.

The chain recombines TRBV28 with TRBJ1-1, with D tentatively TRBD1 (5 bases). This CDR3 is 16 amino acids long. CDR1 MDHEN and CDR2 SYDVKM come from the germline V gene. V was pared by 3 bases and J by 1 base, with 15 bases between. In DNA, the CDR3 is TGTGCCAGCAGTTTGGCCTCGGGGCCCACGAACACTGAAGCTTTCTTT. It is translated as CASSLASGPTNTEAFF.

This clone is categorized as large. The V gene is TRBV6-8, the J gene TRBJ1-1; D is possibly TRBD1 (5 bases). The V gene lost 5 bases and the J gene lost 1 base, with 14 bases spanning the gap. Germline V gene sequence: CDR1 MNHGY, CDR2 SAAAGT. The CDR3 consists of 15 residues. The DNA of the CDR3 is TGTGCCAGCAGTGATCAGGGAGCGGGGAACACTGAAGCTTTCTTT. Translation: CASSDQGAGNTEAFF.

The chain combines TRBV25-1 with TRBJ2-2, with D perhaps matching TRBD1 or TRBD2 (5 bases each). Germline V gene data show CDR1 as MGHDK and CDR2 as SYGVNS. The CDR3 contains 16 residues. Trimming stripped 4 bases from V and 3 bases from J, with 15 bases between. CDR3 amino acids: CASSAFRDVDTGELFF. The CDR3 coding sequence is TGTGCCAGCAGTGCATTCAGGGACGTGGACACCGGGGAGCTGTTTTTT.

This clone was counted only a few times. This chain connects TRBV10-3 to TRBJ1-1, with D hard to call. There are 12 residues in the CDR3. Deletions cut 2 bases from V and 4 bases from J, with 5 bases between. Germline V lookup: CDR1 ENHRY, CDR2 SYGVKD. This CDR3 is CAISEHSTEAFF. CDR3 in DNA: TGTGCCATCAGTGAGCACAGCACTGAAGCTTTCTTT.

This clone was detected only a few times. The chain recombines TRBV6-8 with TRBJ1-1; no clear D. This CDR3 spans 13 amino acids. From germline, CDR1 is MNHGY and CDR2 SAAAGT. Trimming removed 0 bases at V and 3 bases at J, with 5 bases between. CDR3 sequence (DNA): TGTGCCAGCAGTTACTCATCATACACTGAAGCTTTCTTT. This sequence encodes CASSYSSYTEAFF.

This clone is labeled medium-sized. This chain joins TRBV11-3 and TRBJ1-3; D remains unclear. Germline V gene lookup returns CDR1 SGHNT and CDR2 YENEEA. V lost 1 base, J lost 3 bases, and 7 bases lay in between. CDR3 length: 14 residues. CDR3 region: CASSLGGIGNTIYF. CDR3 nucleotide sequence: TGTGCCAGCAGCTTAGGAGGCATTGGAAACACCATATATTTT.

The V and J genes are TRBV28 and TRBJ1-4; 10 bases map to TRBD1. J gave up 8 bases and V 6 bases, and 12 bases lay outside the gene matches. The germline V gene encodes CDR1 MDHEN and CDR2 SYDVKM. This CDR3 comprises 16 residues. The DNA for the CDR3 is TGTGCCAGCAGCCCGAATCCCGGGACAGGGGAAGAAAAACTGTTTTTT. Its translation is CASSPNPGTGEEKLFF.

V is TRBV28 and J is TRBJ2-3, with D maybe TRBD1 (5 bases). V was pared by 4 bases and J by 4 bases, with 18 bases between. Germline V gene lookup returns CDR1 MDHEN and CDR2 SYDVKM. There are 16 residues in the CDR3. CDR3: CASSSNFIRGADTQYF. The CDR3 nucleotides read TGTGCCAGCAGTTCAAACTTTATTAGGGGCGCAGATACGCAGTATTTT.